A single T cell receptor beta chain is shown here with its context. Which antigen it targets is not known. Base quality data are lacking; no much larger clone is found one base away. This specimen comes from a study of blood T cells in healthy people across ages (dated by TCRdb to about 2015). Concerning the study at large: Template switching captured roughly one uniquely barcoded TCR beta cDNA molecule per two T cells in model experiments. For two donors (one aged 18 to 29 and one aged 80 or older), the study analyzed two additional independent replicas of 1 million unique cDNA reads from the same blood draw. To avoid experimental bias, donors of different ages were spread randomly across the sequencing lanes. The donors were split into four age groups: young (average 16 years), middle-aged (more than 35), aged (more than 60) and long-lived (roughly 80). The study measured age-related changes in TCR beta repertoire diversity using deep sequencing normalized with unique cDNA molecular identifiers. What the research found in general, with its limitations: Observed TCR beta diversity correlated strongly with the percentage of naive T cells measured by flow cytometry. Because profiling used bulk unsorted PBMCs, naive and antigen-experienced compartments could not be compared conclusively. As age increased, observed TCR beta diversity per million T cells dropped in a roughly linear way, and a significant reduction was already evident by age 40. The long-lived group showed more naive CD4+ T cells, fewer expanded clones and increased TCR diversity than the aged group, suggesting age selection. Estimates of total diversity based on one million sequenced T cells were regarded as lower bounds and as underestimates. The CMV infection status of donors was not known, potentially confounding age-related changes in expanded clonotypes.

CDR1 MNHNS and CDR2 SASEGT are derived from the germline V gene. Measured from the cysteine to the phenylalanine, the CDR3 is 17 residues long. The sequence is cut down to CDR3 DNA, 51 bases in frame from base 1. A distance of 20 bases separates the germline ends of V and J, which lose 5 bases and 1 base respectively. Libraries were constructed by 5' RACE. Data came from an Illumina HiSeq 2500. A second PCR of about 7 to 12 cycles was run with a J-beta primer mix and a sample-barcoded 5' primer. A unique molecular identifier was introduced onto each TCR beta cDNA molecule by a template-switch 5' adaptor carrying 12 random nucleotides. Each sample yielded at least 3 million CDR3-containing paired-end reads. The Mint cDNA synthesis kit, primed by a TRBC-specific oligonucleotide, was used to synthesize first-strand cDNA from all RNA. After uracil-DNA glycosylase treatment, a first 18-cycle PCR used universal primers M1SS and BC2_uni_R on all cDNA. Turning to the authors' computational methods: For normalization, 1 million high-quality reads were randomly selected from each sample, with every read carrying a distinct molecular identifier. Instead of being binned into consensus sequences, reads that shared molecular identifiers were thrown out. CDR3 identification, clonotype clustering and error correction used MiTCR with a Q25 quality threshold and the strictest error-elimination algorithm. A nonparametric unseen species model with Euler transformation was used to estimate lower-bound total TCR beta diversity. Using fastp trimming at Q25 and MiXCR clonotype assembly, TCRdb reanalyzed the public sequencing data and kept in-frame beta chains. Here each entry gathers all rows of one CDR3 protein and keeps the most common genes and DNA. TCRdb's processing, not the study's, gives the V and J calls here. The sample table lists roughly 800,000 distinct CDR3 sequences, more than 45% of them with a count of one. About 20% of the sample is taken by the ten largest.

Donors were 39 systemically healthy Caucasian individuals from Russia aged roughly 6 to 95 years. Approximately 9.3 milliliters of peripheral blood were drawn from each donor into EDTA-treated Vacutainer tubes. PBMCs were isolated by Ficoll-Paque density-gradient centrifugation, with at least 7 million obtained per sample. Trizol reagent was used to extract total RNA from PBMCs, with at least 6 micrograms per sample. For every donor, an aliquot of PBMCs went through flow cytometry to measure the percentages of naive CD45RAhigh/CD27high T cells. The sample taken for sequencing was blood. The receptor chain draws on TRBV6-1 and TRBJ2-5; there is no confident call for the D gene. The sequence was collected from a man aged 30-40 years in good health. At the DNA level, the sequence is TGTGCCAGCAGTCCACTCCGGGCAGTTTGGGTCCAAGAGACCCAGTACTTC. This sequence encodes CASSPLRAVWVQETQYF.